This is a list of T cell receptor beta chains from one sample in a study of blood T cell repertoires in COVID-19. Using immunoSEQ multiplex PCR, the repertoire was profiled, and TCRdb retains in-frame clones only, with some absent. This table has around 140,000 clones, about 76% appearing once. Sequencing was performed on peripheral blood. The receptors were gathered from a human donor in a cohort sampled during active COVID-19. The CDR3 runs from the conserved cysteine through the conserved F or W.

TRBV3-1/TRBV3-2	TRBJ1-5	CASSQEGGRINQPQHF
TRBV19	TRBJ2-7	CASSTDSLAEQYF
TRBV6-6	TRBJ1-4	CASSPTGSRIEKLFF
TRBV7-2	TRBJ2-3	CASSLGQGVSSFTQYF
TRBV5-1	TRBJ2-7	CASSFSGFYEQYF
TRBV25-1	TRBJ2-1	CASSGGLAGELFF
TRBV11-1	TRBJ2-4	CASTGQLAKNIQYF
TRBV10-3	TRBJ2-1	CAISESKVGGSYNEQFF
TRBV18	TRBJ2-5	CASSPHRGPQETQYF
TRBV28	TRBJ1-2	CASSLGGQTNYGYTF
TRBV2	TRBJ2-6	CASSPDFNSGANVLTF
TRBV7-9	TRBJ2-1	CASSETEGQFF
TRBV9	TRBJ1-4	CASSVAASNEKLFF
TRBV5-1	TRBJ2-5	CASSEERVTQYF
TRBV15	TRBJ1-4	CATSRGEGRKLFF
TRBV5-4	TRBJ2-5	CASSKGDGETQYF
TRBV5-1	TRBJ2-2	CASSLGQLITGELFF
TRBV19	TRBJ2-7	CASIDRDRPYEQYF
TRBV21-1	TRBJ1-5	CASSKVSGNQPQHF
TRBV5-6	TRBJ2-7	CASSLALAGALYEQYF
TRBV7-2	TRBJ2-7	CASSSRGSGTSYEQYF
TRBV7-2	TRBJ2-7	CASSPRGATYEQYF
TRBV5-4	TRBJ1-1	CASSKTGGGTEAFF
TRBV28	TRBJ2-7	CASSRTSGSTYEQYF
TRBV29-1	TRBJ1-5	CSVGGGSDQPQHF
TRBV6-2/TRBV6-3	TRBJ2-4	CASSERDVPRGKNIQYF
TRBV19	TRBJ2-7	CASSLQDRAPYEQYF
TRBV6-6	TRBJ1-4	CASSDRPNEKLFF
TRBV6-5	TRBJ1-2	CASSGQGYGYTF
TRBV7-8	TRBJ2-1	CASSLQIVLYNEQFF
TRBV9	TRBJ1-5	CASSAAGGHQPQHF
TRBV20-1	TRBJ2-7	CSASRKGGTGFDEQYF
TRBV7-2	TRBJ2-7	CASSLGGRNYEQYF
TRBV7-2	TRBJ2-7	CASRLDTYEQYF
TRBV28	TRBJ1-1	CASRTVNTEAFF
TRBV10-3	TRBJ2-1	CAISTAQRDSSYNEQFF
TRBV3-1/TRBV3-2	TRBJ2-5	CASSQAGGWTAKETQYF
TRBV21-1	TRBJ1-5	CASSKAPDRQDQPQHF
TRBV29-1	TRBJ2-1	CSAQGGTGAYNEQFF
TRBV19	TRBJ2-7	CASSIPGQIYEQYF
TRBV20-1	TRBJ2-7	CSASDAILSSYEQYF
TRBV6-6	TRBJ2-7	CASSPASGFTYEQYF
TRBV5-5	TRBJ1-1	CASSLYDRYTEAFF
TRBV6-5	TRBJ2-7	CASSAALYYEQYF
TRBV4-1	TRBJ2-3	CASSNPAGLAGARISTDTQYF
TRBV24-1	TRBJ1-5	CATSDSGTGMGQPQHF
TRBV4-1	TRBJ2-1	CASSQDGNEQFF
TRBV3-1/TRBV3-2	TRBJ2-5	CASSQVRLGGDMYQETQYF
TRBV10-3	TRBJ2-7	CAISESSVYSYEQYF
TRBV3-1/TRBV3-2	TRBJ2-5	CASSQAGIETQYF
TRBV7-2	TRBJ2-5	CASSLANPGVAETQYF
TRBV6-5	TRBJ2-7	CASSYSGGVSEQYF
TRBV9	TRBJ2-2	CASSPRLVLAGGGGELFF
TRBV28	TRBJ1-5	CASNLRGGVNQPQHF
TRBV28	TRBJ2-7	CASSARTGRSYEQYF